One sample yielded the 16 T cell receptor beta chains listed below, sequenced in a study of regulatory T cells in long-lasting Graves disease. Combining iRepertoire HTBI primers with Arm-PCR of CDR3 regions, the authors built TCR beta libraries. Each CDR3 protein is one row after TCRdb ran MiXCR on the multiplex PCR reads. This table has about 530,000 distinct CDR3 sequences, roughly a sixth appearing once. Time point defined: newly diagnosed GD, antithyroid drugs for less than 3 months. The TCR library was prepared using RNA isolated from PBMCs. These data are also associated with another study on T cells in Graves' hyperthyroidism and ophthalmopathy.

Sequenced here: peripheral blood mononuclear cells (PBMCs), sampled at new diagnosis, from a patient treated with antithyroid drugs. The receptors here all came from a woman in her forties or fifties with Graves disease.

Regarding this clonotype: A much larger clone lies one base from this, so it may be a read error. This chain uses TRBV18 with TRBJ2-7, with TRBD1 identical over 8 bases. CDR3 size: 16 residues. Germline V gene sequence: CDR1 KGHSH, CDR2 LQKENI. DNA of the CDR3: TGTGCCAGCTCACCCTCTCGGACAGGGAACGGTTACGAGCAGCACTTC. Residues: CASSPSRTGNGYEQHF. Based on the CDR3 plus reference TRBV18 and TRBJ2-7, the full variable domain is NAGVMQNPRHLVRRRGQEARLRCSPMKGHSHVYWYRQLPEEGLKFMVYLQKENIIDESGMPKERFSAEFPKEGPSILRIQQVVRGDSAAYFCASSPSRTGNGYEQHFGPGTRLTVT.

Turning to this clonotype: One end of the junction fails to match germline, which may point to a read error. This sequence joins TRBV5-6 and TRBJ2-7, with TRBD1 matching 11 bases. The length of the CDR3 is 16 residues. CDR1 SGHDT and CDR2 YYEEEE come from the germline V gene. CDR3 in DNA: TGTGCCGGCAGCTTGGGAGGACAGGGGGCGTACTACGAGCAGTACTTC. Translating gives CAGSLGGQGAYYEQYF.

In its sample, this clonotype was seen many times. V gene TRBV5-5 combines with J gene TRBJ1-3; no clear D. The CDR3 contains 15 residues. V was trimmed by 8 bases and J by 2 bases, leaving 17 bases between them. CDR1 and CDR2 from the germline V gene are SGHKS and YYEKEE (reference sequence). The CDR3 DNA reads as TGTGCCAGTAGGGAGTCTGCCTCTACTGGAAACACCATATATTTT. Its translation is CASRESASTGNTIYF.

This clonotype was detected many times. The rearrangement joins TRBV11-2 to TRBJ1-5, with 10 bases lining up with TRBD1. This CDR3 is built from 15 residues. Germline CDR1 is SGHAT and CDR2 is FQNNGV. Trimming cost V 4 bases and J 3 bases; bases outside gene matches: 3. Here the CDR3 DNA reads TGTGCCAGCAGCTGGGGACAGGGGAACAATCAGCCCCAGCATTTT. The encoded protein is CASSWGQGNNQPQHF.

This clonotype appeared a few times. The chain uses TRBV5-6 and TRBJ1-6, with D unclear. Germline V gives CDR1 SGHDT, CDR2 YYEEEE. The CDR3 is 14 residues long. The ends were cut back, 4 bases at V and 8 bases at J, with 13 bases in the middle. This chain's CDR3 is CASSVEGDHSPLHF. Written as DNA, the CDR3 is TGTGCCAGCAGCGTCGAGGGCGACCATTCACCCCTCCACTTT.

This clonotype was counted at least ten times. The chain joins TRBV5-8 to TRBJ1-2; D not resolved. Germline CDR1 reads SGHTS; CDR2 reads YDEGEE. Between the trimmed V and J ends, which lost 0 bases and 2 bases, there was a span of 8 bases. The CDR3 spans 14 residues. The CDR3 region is CASSLEVGNYGYTF. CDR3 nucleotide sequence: TGTGCCAGCAGCTTGGAGGTGGGGAACTATGGCTACACCTTC.

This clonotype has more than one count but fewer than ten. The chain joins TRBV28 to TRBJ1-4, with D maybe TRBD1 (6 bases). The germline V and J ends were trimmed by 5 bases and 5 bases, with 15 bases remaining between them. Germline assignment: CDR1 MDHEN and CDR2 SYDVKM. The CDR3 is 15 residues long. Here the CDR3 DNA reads TGTGCCAGCAGTCACAACACAGGGCGAAATGAAAAACTGTTTTTT. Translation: CASSHNTGRNEKLFF.

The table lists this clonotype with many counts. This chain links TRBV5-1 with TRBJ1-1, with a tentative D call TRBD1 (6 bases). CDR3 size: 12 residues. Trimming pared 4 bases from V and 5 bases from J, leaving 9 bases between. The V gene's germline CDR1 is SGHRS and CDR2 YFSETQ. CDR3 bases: TGCGCCAGCAGCGCAGGGGAAACTGAAGCTTTCTTT. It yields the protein CASSAGETEAFF.

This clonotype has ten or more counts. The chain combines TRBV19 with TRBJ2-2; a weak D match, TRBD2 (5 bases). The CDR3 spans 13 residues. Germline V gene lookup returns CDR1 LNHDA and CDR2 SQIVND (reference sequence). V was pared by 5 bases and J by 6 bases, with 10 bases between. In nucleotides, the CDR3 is TGTGCCAGTAGTCTAGGGAGTGCCGGGGAGCTGTTTTTT. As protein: CASSLGSAGELFF.

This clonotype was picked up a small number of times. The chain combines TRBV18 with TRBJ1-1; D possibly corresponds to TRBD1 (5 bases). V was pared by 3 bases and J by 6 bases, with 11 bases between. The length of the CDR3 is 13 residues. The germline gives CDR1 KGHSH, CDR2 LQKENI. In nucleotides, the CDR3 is TGTGCCAGCTCACCGACCAGGGAGTCTGAAGCTTTCTTT. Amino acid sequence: CASSPTRESEAFF.

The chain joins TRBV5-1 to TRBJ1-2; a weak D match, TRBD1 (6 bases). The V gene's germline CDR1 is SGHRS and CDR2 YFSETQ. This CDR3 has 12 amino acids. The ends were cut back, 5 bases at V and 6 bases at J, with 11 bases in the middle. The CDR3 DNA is TGCGCCAGCAGTCTGGACAGAAATGGCTACACCTTC. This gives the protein CASSLDRNGYTF.

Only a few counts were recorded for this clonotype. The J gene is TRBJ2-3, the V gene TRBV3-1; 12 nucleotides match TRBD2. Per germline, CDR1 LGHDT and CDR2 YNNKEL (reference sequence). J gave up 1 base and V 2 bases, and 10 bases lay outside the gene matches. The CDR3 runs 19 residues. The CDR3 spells CASSQKNLLAGGRTDTQYF. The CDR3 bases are TGTGCCAGCAGCCAAAAAAATCTCCTAGCGGGGGGGCGCACAGATACGCAGTATTTT.

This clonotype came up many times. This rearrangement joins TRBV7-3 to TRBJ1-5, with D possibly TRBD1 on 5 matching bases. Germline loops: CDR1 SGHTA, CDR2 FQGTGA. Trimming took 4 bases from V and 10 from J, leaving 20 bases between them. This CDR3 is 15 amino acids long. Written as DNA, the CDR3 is TGTGCCAGCAGCTCTCCAGGGTACGCAAGCGAACCCCAGCATTTT. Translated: CASSSPGYASEPQHF. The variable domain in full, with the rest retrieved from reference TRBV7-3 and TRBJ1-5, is GAGVSQTPSNKVTEKGKYVELRCDPISGHTALYWYRQSLGQGPEFLIYFQGTGAADDSGLPNDRFFAVRPEGSVSTLKIQRTERGDSAVYLCASSSPGYASEPQHFGDGTRLSIL.

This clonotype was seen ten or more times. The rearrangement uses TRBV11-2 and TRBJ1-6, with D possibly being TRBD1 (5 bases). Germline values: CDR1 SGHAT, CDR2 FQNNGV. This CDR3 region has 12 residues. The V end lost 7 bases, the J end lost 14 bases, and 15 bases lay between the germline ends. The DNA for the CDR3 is TGTGCCAGCAACTCCGAGGGGCAAACCCTCCACTTT. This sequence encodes CASNSEGQTLHF.

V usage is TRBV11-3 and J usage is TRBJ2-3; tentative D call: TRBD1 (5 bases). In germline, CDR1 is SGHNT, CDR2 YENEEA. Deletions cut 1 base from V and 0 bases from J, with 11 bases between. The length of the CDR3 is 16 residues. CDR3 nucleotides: TGTGCCAGCAGCTTAGGTATTCAGGGAAGCACAGATACGCAGTATTTT. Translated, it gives CASSLGIQGSTDTQYF.

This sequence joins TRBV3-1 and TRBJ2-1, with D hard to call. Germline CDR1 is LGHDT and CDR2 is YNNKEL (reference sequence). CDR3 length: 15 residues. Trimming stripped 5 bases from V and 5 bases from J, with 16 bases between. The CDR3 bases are TGTGCCAGCAGCTCGCGCCTTCAGAACGACAATGAGCAGTTCTTC. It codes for CASSSRLQNDNEQFF.